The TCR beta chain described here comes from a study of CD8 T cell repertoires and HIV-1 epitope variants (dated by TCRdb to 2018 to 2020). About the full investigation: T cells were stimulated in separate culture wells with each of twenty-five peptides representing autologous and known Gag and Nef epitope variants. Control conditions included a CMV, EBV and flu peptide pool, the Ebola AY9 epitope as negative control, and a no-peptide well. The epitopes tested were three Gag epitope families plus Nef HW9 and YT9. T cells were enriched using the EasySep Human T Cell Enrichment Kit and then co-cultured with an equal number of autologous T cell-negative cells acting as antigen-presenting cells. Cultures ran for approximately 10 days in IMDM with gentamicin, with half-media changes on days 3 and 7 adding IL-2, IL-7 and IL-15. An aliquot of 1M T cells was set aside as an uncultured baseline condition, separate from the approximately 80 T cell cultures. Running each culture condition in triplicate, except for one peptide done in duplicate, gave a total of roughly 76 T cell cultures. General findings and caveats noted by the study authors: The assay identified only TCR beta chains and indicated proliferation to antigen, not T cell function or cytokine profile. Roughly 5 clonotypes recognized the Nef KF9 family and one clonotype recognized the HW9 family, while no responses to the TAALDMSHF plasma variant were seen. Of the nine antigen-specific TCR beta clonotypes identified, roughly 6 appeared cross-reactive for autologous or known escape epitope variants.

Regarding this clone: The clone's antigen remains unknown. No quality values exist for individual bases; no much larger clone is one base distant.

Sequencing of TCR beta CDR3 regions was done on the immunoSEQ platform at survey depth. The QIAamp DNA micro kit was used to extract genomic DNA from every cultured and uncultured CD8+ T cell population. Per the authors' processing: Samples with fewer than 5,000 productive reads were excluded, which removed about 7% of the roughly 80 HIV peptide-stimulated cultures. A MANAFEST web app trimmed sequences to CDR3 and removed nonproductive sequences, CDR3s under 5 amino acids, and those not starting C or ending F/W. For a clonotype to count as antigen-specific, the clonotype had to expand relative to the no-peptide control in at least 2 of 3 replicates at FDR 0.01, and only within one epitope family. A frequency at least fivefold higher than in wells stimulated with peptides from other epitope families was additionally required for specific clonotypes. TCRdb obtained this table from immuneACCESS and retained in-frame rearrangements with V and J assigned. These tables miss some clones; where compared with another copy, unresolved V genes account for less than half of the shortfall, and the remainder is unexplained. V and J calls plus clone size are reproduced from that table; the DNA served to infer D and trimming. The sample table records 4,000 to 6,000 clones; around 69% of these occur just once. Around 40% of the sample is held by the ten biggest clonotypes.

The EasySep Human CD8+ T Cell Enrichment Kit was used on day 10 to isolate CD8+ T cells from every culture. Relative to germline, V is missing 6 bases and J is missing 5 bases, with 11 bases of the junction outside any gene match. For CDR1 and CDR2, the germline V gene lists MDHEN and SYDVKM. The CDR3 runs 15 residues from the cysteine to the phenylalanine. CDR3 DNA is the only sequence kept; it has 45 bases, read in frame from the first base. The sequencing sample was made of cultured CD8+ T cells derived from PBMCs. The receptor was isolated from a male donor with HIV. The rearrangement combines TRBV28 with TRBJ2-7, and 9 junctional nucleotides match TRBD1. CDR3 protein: CASSEVGQGVDEQYF. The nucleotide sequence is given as TGTGCCAGCAGCGAAGTGGGACAGGGTGTCGACGAGCAGTACTTC.